This T cell receptor (beta chain) appears in the sequencing data of a study of monozygotic twins with inflammatory bowel disease. Study-level findings and limits: Healthy twins showed more clonotype sharing with others than IBD patients, especially patients with disease activity. Using the inverse Simpson index, IBD patients had lower TCRbeta diversity than healthy co-twins.

With regard to this clonotype: As yet, its antigen is unknown.

A template switching step added UMIs, each with a 6-nucleotide sample barcode. Nested amplification of TCRalpha and TCRbeta cDNA involved two PCRs of roughly 17 and 9 cycles. With the 5' RACE reads reprocessed, TCRdb shows one record per CDR3 protein and no DNA. The data include 300,000 to 400,000 distinct CDR3 sequences; the top ten clones carry under 2.5%. Germline-derived CDR1 and CDR2 are MNHNS and SASEGT. The CDR3 has 16 residues. The sample consisted of blood. The chain recombines TRBV6-1 with TRBJ2-1. This sequence was found in a human donor with ulcerative colitis or Crohn's disease, or a healthy co-twin of an affected twin (not recorded which). CDR3 region: CASILGGSRYSNEQFF.